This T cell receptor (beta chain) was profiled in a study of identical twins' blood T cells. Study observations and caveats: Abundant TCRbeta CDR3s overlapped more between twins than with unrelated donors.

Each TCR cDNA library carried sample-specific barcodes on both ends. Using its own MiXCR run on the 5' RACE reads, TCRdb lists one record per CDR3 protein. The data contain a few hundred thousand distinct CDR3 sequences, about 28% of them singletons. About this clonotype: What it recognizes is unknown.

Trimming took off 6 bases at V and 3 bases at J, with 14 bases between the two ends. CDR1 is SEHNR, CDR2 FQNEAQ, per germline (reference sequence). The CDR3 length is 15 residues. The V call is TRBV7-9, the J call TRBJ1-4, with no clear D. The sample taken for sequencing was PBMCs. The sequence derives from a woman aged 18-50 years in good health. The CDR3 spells CASSSPRKANEKLFF. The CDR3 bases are TGTGCCAGCAGTTCCCCTCGGAAAGCTAATGAAAAACTGTTTTTT. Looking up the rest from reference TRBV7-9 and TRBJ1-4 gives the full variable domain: DTGVSQNPRHKITKRGQNVTFRCDPISEHNRLYWYRQTLGQGPEFLTYFQNEAQLEKSRLLSDRFSAERPKGSFSTLEIQRTEQGDSAMYLCASSSPRKANEKLFFGSGTQLSVL.